These 10 T cell receptor beta chains originate from one sample sequenced in a study of blood T cells in healthy people across ages. Primers used in a second PCR of roughly 7 to 12 cycles were a sample-barcoded 5' primer and a J-beta primer mix. One entry per CDR3 protein, called by TCRdb with MiXCR from the 5' RACE reads. The sample carries 380,000 or so distinct CDR3 sequences, roughly half recorded once. Sequencing was carried out using blood. The receptors shown here come from a man aged 55 to 69 in good health.

This clonotype appeared a single time. The V gene is TRBV29-1, the J gene TRBJ1-4; the D gene is possibly TRBD1 (5 bases). Per the germline V gene, CDR1 is SQVTM and CDR2 is ANQGSEA. CDR3 length: 11 residues. Deletions cut 4 bases from V and 10 bases from J, with 10 bases between. CDR3 bases: TGCAGCGTTGGTCAGGGCGGAAAACTGTTTTTT. Translation: CSVGQGGKLFF. Drawing the rest from reference TRBV29-1 and TRBJ1-4, the complete variable domain is SAVISQKPSRDICQRGTSLTIQCQVDSQVTMMFWYRQQPGQSLTLIATANQGSEATYESGFVIDKFPISRPNLTFSTLTVSNMSPEDSSIYLCSVGQGGKLFFGSGTQLSVL.

Note on this clonotype: Its ends do not fully match the called genes, so a read error is possible. This rearrangement joins TRBV7-2 to TRBJ2-7; unclear D gene. The germline V gene encodes CDR1 SGHTA and CDR2 FQGNSA. The CDR3 is 14 amino acids. CDR3 in DNA: TGTGCCGGCAGCTTGGGCCTTCGGATGTACGAGCAATACTTC. This gives the protein CAGSLGLRMYEQYF.

This rearrangement joins TRBV27 to TRBJ1-2; the match to TRBD1 covers 7 bases. The V gene end was trimmed by 6 bases and the J gene end by 6 bases; junction bases not matched to a gene: 10. This CDR3 contains 14 residues. Germline CDR1 MNHEY, CDR2 SMNVEV (reference sequence). CDR3 sequence (DNA): TGTGCCAGCAGACTCAGGACAGGTGGGGATGGCTACACCTTC. Protein: CASRLRTGGDGYTF.

The chain couples TRBV4-1 to TRBJ2-7; D remains unclear. The J call may be wrong; the DNA end is better matched by TRBJ2-5. CDR3 length equals 14 residues. Germline V lookup: CDR1 MGHRA, CDR2 YSYEKL. DNA of the CDR3: TGCGCCAGCAGCCACCCTGGGGAAAAAGAGACCCAGTACTTC. It is translated as CASSHPGEKETQYF.

Details on this clonotype: A much larger clonotype is one base distant, so this may be a read error. The chain joins TRBV2 to TRBJ2-1; TRBD1 or TRBD2 may be the D gene (5 bases each). The germline V gene encodes CDR1 SNHLY and CDR2 FYNNEI. Deletions cut 0 bases from V and 14 bases from J, with 8 bases between. The CDR3 sequence is 11 residues long. CDR3: CASSEALGEFF. CDR3 in DNA: TGTGCCAGCAGTGAAGCTCTGGGGGAGTTCTTC.

This clonotype showed up just a few times. The chain couples TRBV7-2 to TRBJ1-4; no clear D. Trimming took off 2 bases at V and 8 bases at J, with 21 bases between the two ends. Germline V gene data show CDR1 as SGHTA and CDR2 as FQGNSA. The CDR3 totals 17 residues. CDR3 in amino acids: CASSLYFSRAIGEKLFF. CDR3 bases: TGTGCCAGCAGCTTATATTTCTCGCGCGCGATTGGGGAAAAACTGTTTTTT.

The chain employs TRBV3-1 and TRBJ2-7; D may be TRBD1 or TRBD2 (6 bases each). The CDR3 totals 18 residues. Per the germline V gene, CDR1 is LGHDT and CDR2 is YNNKEL (reference sequence). The V gene lost 1 base and the J gene lost 9 bases, with 28 bases spanning the gap. The CDR3: CASSQGDMRDKGVLGQYF. The CDR3 region has the DNA TGTGCCAGCAGCCAAGGCGATATGCGGGACAAGGGAGTTCTGGGGCAGTACTTC.

CDR3 nucleotide sequence: TGCAGTGCCCCAAGGGCCCTAAGCCAAGAGACCCAGTACTTC. The encoded protein is CSAPRALSQETQYF. The chain joins TRBV20-1 to TRBJ2-4; the D is unclear. The tail of the sequence fits TRBJ2-5 better, so the J call may be wrong. Germline loops: CDR1 DFQATT, CDR2 SNEGSKA (reference sequence). The CDR3 covers 14 residues.

The chain employs TRBV18 and TRBJ2-3; D gene uncertain. CDR1 and CDR2 from the germline V gene are KGHSH and LQKENI. V was pared by 3 bases and J by 2 bases, with 6 bases between. The CDR3 contains 13 residues. The CDR3 DNA sequence: TGTGCCAGCTCACCGTGGACCACAGATACGCAGTATTTT. Protein sequence: CASSPWTTDTQYF.

This clonotype was picked up many times. This chain uses TRBV7-2 with TRBJ2-1; 13 nucleotides match TRBD2. Germline V gene lookup returns CDR1 SGHTA and CDR2 FQGNSA. Unmatched junction bases numbered 5, after V lost 5 bases and J lost 4 bases. This CDR3 region has 16 residues. CDR3 loop: CASSNGLAGAYNEQFF. The CDR3 nucleotides read TGTGCCAGCAGCAACGGACTAGCGGGAGCTTACAATGAGCAGTTCTTC. Variable domain in full (rest from reference TRBV7-2 and TRBJ2-1): GAGVSQSPSNKVTEKGKDVELRCDPISGHTALYWYRQSLGQGLEFLIYFQGNSAPDKSGLPSDRFSAERTGGSVSTLTIQRTQQEDSAVYLCASSNGLAGAYNEQFFGPGTRLTVL.